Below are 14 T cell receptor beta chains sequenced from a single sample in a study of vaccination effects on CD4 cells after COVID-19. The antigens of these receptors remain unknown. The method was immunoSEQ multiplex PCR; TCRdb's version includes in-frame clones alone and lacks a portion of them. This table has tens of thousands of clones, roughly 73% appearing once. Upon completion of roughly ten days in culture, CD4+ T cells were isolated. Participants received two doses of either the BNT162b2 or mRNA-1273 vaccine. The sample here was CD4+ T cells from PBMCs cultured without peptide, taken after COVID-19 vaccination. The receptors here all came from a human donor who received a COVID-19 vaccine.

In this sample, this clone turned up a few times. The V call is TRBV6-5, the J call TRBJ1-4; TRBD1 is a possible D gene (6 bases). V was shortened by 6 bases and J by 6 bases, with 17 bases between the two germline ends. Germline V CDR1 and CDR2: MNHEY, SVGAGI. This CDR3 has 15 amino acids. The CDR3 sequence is CASSKAGTLHEKLFF. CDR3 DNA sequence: TGTGCCAGCAGCAAGGCCGGGACACTTCATGAAAAACTGTTTTTT.

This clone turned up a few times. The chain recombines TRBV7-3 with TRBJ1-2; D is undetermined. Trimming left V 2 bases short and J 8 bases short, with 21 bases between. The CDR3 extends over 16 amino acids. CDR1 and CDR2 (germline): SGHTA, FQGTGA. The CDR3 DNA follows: TGTGCCAGCAGCTTACGAGTAGTTCAAGTCACGGGGGGCTACACCTTC. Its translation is CASSLRVVQVTGGYTF.

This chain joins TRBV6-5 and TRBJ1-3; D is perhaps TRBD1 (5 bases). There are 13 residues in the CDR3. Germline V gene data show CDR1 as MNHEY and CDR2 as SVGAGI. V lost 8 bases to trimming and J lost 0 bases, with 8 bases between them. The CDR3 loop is CASGGLSGNTIYF. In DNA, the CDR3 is TGTGCCAGCGGGGGTCTCTCTGGAAACACCATATATTTT.

CDR3 DNA sequence: TGTGCCACCCAAGGCAGGGGATCCTATGGCTACACCTTC. This translates into CATQGRGSYGYTF. The genes are TRBV24-1 and TRBJ1-2; weak D call: TRBD1 (6 bases). V lost 9 bases, J lost 4 bases, and 14 bases lay in between. This CDR3 is built from 13 residues. Germline lookup yields CDR1 KGHDR and CDR2 SFDVKD.

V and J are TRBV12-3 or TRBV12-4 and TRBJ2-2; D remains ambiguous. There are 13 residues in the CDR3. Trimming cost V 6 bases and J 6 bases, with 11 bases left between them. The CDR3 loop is CASRPRNPGELFF. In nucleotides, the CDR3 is TGTGCCAGCAGGCCCCGGAATCCCGGGGAGCTGTTTTTT.

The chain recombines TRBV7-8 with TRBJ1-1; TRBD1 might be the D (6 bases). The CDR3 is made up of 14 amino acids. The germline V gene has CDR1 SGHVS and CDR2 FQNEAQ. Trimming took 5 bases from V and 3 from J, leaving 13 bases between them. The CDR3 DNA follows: TGTGCCAGCAGCAACCGGGCAGGGGACACTGAAGCTTTCTTT. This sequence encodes CASSNRAGDTEAFF.

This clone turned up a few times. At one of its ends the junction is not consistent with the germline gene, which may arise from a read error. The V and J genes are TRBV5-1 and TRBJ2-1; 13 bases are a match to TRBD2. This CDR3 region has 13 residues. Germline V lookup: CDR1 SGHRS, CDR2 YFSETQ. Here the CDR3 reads CASTSGTSGVHLF. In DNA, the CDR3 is TGCGCCAGCACCTCCGGGACTAGCGGGGTTCACCTCTTC.

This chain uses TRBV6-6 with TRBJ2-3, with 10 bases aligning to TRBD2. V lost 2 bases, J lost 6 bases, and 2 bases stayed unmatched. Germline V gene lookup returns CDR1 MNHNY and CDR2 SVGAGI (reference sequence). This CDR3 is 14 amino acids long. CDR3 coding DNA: TGTGCCAGCAGTTACACGACTAGCGGGGATACGCAGTATTTT. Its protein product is CASSYTTSGDTQYF.

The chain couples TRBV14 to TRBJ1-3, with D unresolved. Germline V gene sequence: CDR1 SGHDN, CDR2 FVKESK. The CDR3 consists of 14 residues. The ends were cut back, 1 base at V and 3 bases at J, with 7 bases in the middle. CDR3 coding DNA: TGTGCCAGCAGCCAAGGGTCCTTTGGAAACACCATATATTTT. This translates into CASSQGSFGNTIYF.

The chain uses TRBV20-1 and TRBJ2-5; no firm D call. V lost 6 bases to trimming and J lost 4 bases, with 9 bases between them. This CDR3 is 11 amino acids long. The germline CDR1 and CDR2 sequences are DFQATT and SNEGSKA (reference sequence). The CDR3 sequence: CSAYLRETQYF. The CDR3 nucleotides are TGCAGTGCATATCTACGAGAGACCCAGTACTTC.

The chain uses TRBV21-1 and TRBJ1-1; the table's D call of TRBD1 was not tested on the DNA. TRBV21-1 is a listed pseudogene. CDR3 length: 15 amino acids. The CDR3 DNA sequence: TGTGCCAGCAGCAAAGAGACAGGGCCGGACACTGAAGCTTTCTTT. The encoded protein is CASSKETGPDTEAFF.

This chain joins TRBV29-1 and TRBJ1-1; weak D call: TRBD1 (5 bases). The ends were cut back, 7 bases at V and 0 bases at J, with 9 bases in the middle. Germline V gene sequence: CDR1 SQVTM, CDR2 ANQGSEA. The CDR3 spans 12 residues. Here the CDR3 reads CSAWDLNTEAFF. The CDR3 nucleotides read TGCAGCGCCTGGGACCTGAACACTGAAGCTTTCTTT.

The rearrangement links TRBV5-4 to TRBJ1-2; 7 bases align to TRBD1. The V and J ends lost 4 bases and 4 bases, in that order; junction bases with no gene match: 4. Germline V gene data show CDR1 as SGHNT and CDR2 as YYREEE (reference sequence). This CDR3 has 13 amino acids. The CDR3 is CASSTDRVYGYTF. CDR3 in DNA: TGTGCCAGCAGCACCGACAGGGTCTATGGCTACACCTTC.

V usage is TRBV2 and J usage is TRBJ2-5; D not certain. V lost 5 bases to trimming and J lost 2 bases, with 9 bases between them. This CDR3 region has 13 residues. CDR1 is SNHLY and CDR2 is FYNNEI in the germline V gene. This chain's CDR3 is CASSWFLQETQYF. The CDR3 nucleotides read TGTGCCAGCAGTTGGTTTTTGCAAGAGACCCAGTACTTC.